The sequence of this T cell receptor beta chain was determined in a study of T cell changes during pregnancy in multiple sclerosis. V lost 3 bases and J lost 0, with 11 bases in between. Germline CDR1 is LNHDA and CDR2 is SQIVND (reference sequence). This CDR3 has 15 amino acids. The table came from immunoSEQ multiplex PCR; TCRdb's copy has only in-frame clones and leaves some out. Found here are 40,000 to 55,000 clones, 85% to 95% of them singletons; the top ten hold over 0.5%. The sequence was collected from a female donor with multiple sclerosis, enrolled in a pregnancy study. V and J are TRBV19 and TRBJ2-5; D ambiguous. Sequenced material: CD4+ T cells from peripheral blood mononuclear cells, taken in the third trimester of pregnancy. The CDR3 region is CASSMRRGYQETQYF. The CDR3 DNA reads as TGTGCCAGTAGTATGAGGCGTGGGTACCAAGAGACCCAGTACTTC.